The count of the clone carrying this T cell receptor beta chain is one. The antigen remains unidentified. This sample is part of a study of cytomegalovirus exposure and HLA in healthy donors. Whole-study results and caveats: TCR beta chains numbering about 160 were designated cytomegalovirus-associated. A missense variant in DCLRE1C was later tied to TCR beta V- and J-gene trimming.

V gave up 4 bases and J gave up 6 bases, with 18 bases separating them. The length of the CDR3 is 15 residues. CDR1 and CDR2 from the germline V gene are MNHNS and SASEGT. Both 60 Vbeta primers and 13 Jbeta primers went into the PCR. Original processing methods: A follow-up analysis tallied approximately 85 million unique TCR beta chains, 8.5 million to 14 million shared. Clones were read by immunoSEQ multiplex PCR, and TCRdb kept only the in-frame ones, dropping some. The V and J calls and clone size were taken over from that table, and D and trimming were inferred from the DNA. Of 130,000 or so clones listed, over 70% are singletons.

The sample was PBMCs. This TCR came from a man aged 25 to 40 in good health and CMV-seronegative. This chain connects TRBV6-1 to TRBJ1-1, with a weak D call TRBD1 (6 bases). The CDR3 DNA sequence: TGTGCCAGCAGTGGCCAGGGGAGTTTGGCCGCTGAAGCTTTCTTT. Translated: CASSGQGSLAAEAFF.